The 10 T cell receptor beta chains in this list originate from one sample, sequenced in a study of OX40 agonist ivuxolimab in advanced cancers. The data were produced by immunoSEQ multiplex PCR, yet TCRdb's version contains in-frame clones alone and is incomplete. The sample contains under 95,000 clones, 93% of which appear only once. The source material was CD4+ or CD8+ T cells sorted from blood, sampled in a trial of the OX40 agonist ivuxolimab. The source of these receptors is an adult with an advanced solid tumor such as melanoma, head and neck, liver or kidney cancer.

This chain connects TRBV4-1 to TRBJ2-7, with D perhaps matching TRBD2 (6 bases). This CDR3 is built from 16 residues. V shed 1 base and J shed 4 bases, with 17 bases lying between them. CDR1 and CDR2 from the germline V gene are MGHRA and YSYEKL. CDR3 bases: TGCGCCAGCAGCCAAGTCGGCGGGGTCCCCGGGTACGAGCAGTACTTC. Its protein is CASSQVGGVPGYEQYF.

This chain connects TRBV28 to TRBJ1-4, with D uncertain. The CDR3 extends over 15 amino acids. Trimming took 6 bases from V and 0 from J, leaving 11 bases between them. Germline V CDR1 and CDR2: MDHEN, SYDVKM. As DNA, the CDR3 is TGTGCCAGCAGACCCCCCAGGACAACTAATGAAAAACTGTTTTTT. It is translated as CASRPPRTTNEKLFF.

V is TRBV7-2 and J is TRBJ1-3; TRBD1 aligns across 12 bases. Germline CDR1 reads SGHTA; CDR2 reads FQGNSA. V was pared by 6 bases and J by 2 bases, with 5 bases of the junction left unmatched. CDR3 length equals 16 residues. The CDR3 reads CASRSGTGGTGNTIYF. The CDR3 DNA reads as TGTGCCAGCAGATCCGGGACAGGGGGCACTGGAAACACCATATATTTT.

V gene TRBV27 combines with J gene TRBJ1-2; 8 bases match TRBD1. The CDR3 is 12 residues long. The germline CDR1 and CDR2 sequences are MNHEY and SMNVEV (reference sequence). After removal of 5 bases from V and 8 bases from J, the junction contained 4 bases not matched to a gene. The CDR3, as DNA: TGTGCCAGCAGTAAGGACAGGGACGGCTACACCTTC. Its protein product is CASSKDRDGYTF.

The chain carries TRBV29-1 and TRBJ2-7; tentatively, D is TRBD2 (6 bases). The V and J ends lost 4 bases and 6 bases respectively, with 25 bases between them. The CDR3 totals 16 residues. In germline, CDR1 is SQVTM, CDR2 ANQGSEA. Here the CDR3 reads CSVGRELESGWVEQYF. DNA for the CDR3: TGCAGCGTTGGTCGGGAGCTGGAAAGCGGGTGGGTCGAGCAGTACTTC.

The table lists this clone with a few counts. This sequence joins TRBV6-5 and TRBJ1-5; 8 bases agree with TRBD1. V gave up 4 bases and J gave up 5 bases; unmatched junction bases: 7. Germline assignment: CDR1 MNHEY and CDR2 SVGAGI. There are 15 residues in the CDR3. CDR3 sequence: CASSSGRGRDQPQHF. CDR3 coding DNA: TGTGCCAGCAGTTCTGGCAGGGGGCGTGATCAGCCCCAGCATTTT.

This sequence joins TRBV7-6 and TRBJ2-7; D possibly corresponds to TRBD2 (5 bases). The CDR3 has 14 amino acids. V was trimmed by 5 bases and J by 4 bases, leaving 15 bases between them. The germline gives CDR1 SGHVS, CDR2 FNYEAQ. In DNA, the CDR3 is TGTGCCAGCAGCCCCGGACGGAGACTATACGAGCAGTACTTC. It yields the protein CASSPGRRLYEQYF.

This chain joins TRBV11-2 and TRBJ2-7; weak D call: TRBD2 (6 bases). This CDR3 has 11 amino acids. Trimming removed 5 bases from V and 7 bases from J, with 9 bases in between. Germline assignment: CDR1 SGHAT and CDR2 FQNNGV. CDR3 in amino acids: CASSPGGEQYF. The CDR3 region has the DNA TGTGCCAGCAGCCCCGGGGGAGAGCAGTACTTC.

V is TRBV27 and J is TRBJ2-1; D is undetermined. V lost 3 bases, J lost 5 bases, and 8 bases lay in between. Germline V CDR1 and CDR2: MNHEY, SMNVEV (reference sequence). The CDR3 is made up of 13 amino acids. The CDR3 protein is CASSFSSDNEQFF. Written as DNA, the CDR3 is TGTGCCAGCAGTTTTAGCAGTGACAATGAGCAGTTCTTC.

The V gene is TRBV7-9, the J gene TRBJ2-7; TRBD2 aligns across 9 bases. The CDR3 contains 12 residues. From germline, CDR1 is SEHNR and CDR2 FQNEAQ (reference sequence). V shed 6 bases and J 6 bases; nucleotides not matched to a gene: 3. The CDR3 sequence: CASSERGVEQYF. CDR3 DNA: TGTGCCAGCAGTGAGCGGGGGGTCGAGCAGTACTTC.